This passage covers 3 T cell receptor beta chains from one sample sequenced in a study of OX40 agonist ivuxolimab in advanced cancers. Clones were read by immunoSEQ multiplex PCR, and TCRdb kept only the in-frame ones, dropping some. The sample shows some 41,000 clones, about 89% of them seen only once. The sample here was CD4+ or CD8+ T cells sorted from blood, taken in a trial of the OX40 agonist ivuxolimab. These receptors were taken from an adult with an advanced solid tumor such as melanoma, head and neck, liver or kidney cancer.

This clone was observed a single time. CDR3: CASSLLTVNTGELFF. The CDR3 nucleotides read TGTGCCAGCAGCTTGTTGACGGTTAACACCGGGGAGCTGTTTTTT. This chain uses TRBV5-5 with TRBJ2-2; D is undetermined. The V gene's germline CDR1 is SGHKS and CDR2 YYEKEE (reference sequence). The V and J ends lost 1 base and 2 bases respectively, with 9 bases between them. The CDR3 contains 15 residues. Based on the CDR3 plus reference TRBV5-5 and TRBJ2-2, the full variable domain is DAGVTQSPTHLIKTRGQQVTLRCSPISGHKSVSWYQQVLGQGPQFIFQYYEKEERGRGNFPDRFSARQFPNYSSELNVNALLLGDSALYLCASSLLTVNTGELFFGEGSRLTVL.

The chain links TRBV5-6 to TRBJ2-1; D remains ambiguous. Per germline, CDR1 SGHDT and CDR2 YYEEEE. The V end lost 2 bases, the J end lost 5 bases, and 14 bases lay between the germline ends. The CDR3 sequence is 15 residues long. The CDR3 sequence is CASSLDRWRDNEQFF. The DNA for the CDR3 is TGTGCCAGCAGCTTAGACCGATGGCGCGACAATGAGCAGTTCTTC.

This chain uses TRBV7-2 with TRBJ1-5; TRBD1 might be the D (6 bases). CDR3 length: 13 residues. Germline assignment: CDR1 SGHTA and CDR2 FQGNSA. With 1 base removed from V and 11 bases from J, the gap between germline ends came to 12 bases. The CDR3 loop is CASSLGSSGAQHF. In DNA, the CDR3 is TGTGCCAGCAGCTTAGGTTCGTCAGGGGCCCAGCATTTT.